This TCR beta chain was sequenced in a study of radiotherapy plus CTLA-4 blockade in lung cancer. The overall study: Objective responses were observed in about a sixth of patients, and disease control was achieved by about 30%.

Clones were sequenced by immunoSEQ multiplex PCR, and TCRdb holds only the in-frame ones, with some missing. The sample yields some 30,000 clones, roughly four fifths seen once. The CDR3 runs to 15 residues. CDR1 is MNHNS, CDR2 SASEGT, per germline. V lost 0 bases to trimming and J lost 3 bases, with 11 bases between them. The V and J genes are TRBV6-1 and TRBJ1-1; D is possibly TRBD1 (5 bases). This specimen was peripheral blood, taken from a patient treated with radiotherapy plus ipilimumab. This clonotype was obtained from a human donor with non-small cell lung cancer that progressed on radiotherapy plus ipilimumab. The CDR3 sequence is CASSEAGRGDTEAFF. CDR3 sequence (DNA): TGTGCCAGCAGTGAAGCGGGCCGGGGGGACACTGAAGCTTTCTTT.